This T cell receptor beta chain was retrieved from a study of CD8 T cells in ankylosing spondylitis. General study results and limits: A number of the motif variants had already been described in reactive arthritis synovial fluid and blood. Disease-linked clones were found to be CD8+ and relatively rare in peripheral blood.

This CDR3 spans 15 amino acids. V was pared by 6 bases and J by 4 bases, with 9 bases of the junction left unmatched. Germline CDR1 reads WNHNN; CDR2 reads SYGVQD (reference sequence). One entry per CDR3 protein, called by TCRdb with MiXCR from the 5' RACE reads. The table lists about 160,000 distinct CDR3 sequences, 18% of them singletons, with about 8% in the top ten. Notes on this clonotype: No antigen is known for it.

Sequencing used blood, either unsorted or a sorted T cell fraction (not recorded which). This clonotype originated in a male donor with ankylosing spondylitis or in good health (not recorded which). The V call is TRBV10-1, the J call TRBJ2-3; 8 nucleotides match TRBD1. CDR3 nucleotide sequence: TGCGCCAGCAGGGCCGGACAGGGCGGCGCAGATACGCAGTATTTT. Translated: CASRAGQGGADTQYF.